These 27 T cell receptor beta chains were all obtained from the same sample, sequenced in a study of blood T cell repertoires in COVID-19. Sequencing used immunoSEQ multiplex PCR; TCRdb keeps in-frame clones, though not all of them. Of 51,000 or so clones listed, 80% to 90% were seen once; the top ten hold roughly 13%. Source material: peripheral blood. The receptors derive from a man older than 75 with acute or convalescent COVID-19.

The rearrangement joins TRBV25-1 to TRBJ1-6, with TRBD1 matching over 9 bases. The CDR3 spans 17 residues. CDR1 and CDR2 from the germline V gene are MGHDK and SYGVNS. The trim removed 3 bases at V and 6 bases at J, leaving 9 bases unmatched. The CDR3 loop reads CASSEARTGALNSPLHF. The CDR3, as DNA: TGTGCCAGCAGTGAGGCACGGACAGGGGCCCTTAATTCACCCCTCCACTTT.

This chain joins TRBV5-4 and TRBJ2-2; TRBD2 matches at 11 bases. J was trimmed by 6 bases and V by 3 bases; bases with no gene match: 7. CDR1 and CDR2 from the germline V gene are SGHNT and YYREEE (reference sequence). The CDR3 has 16 amino acids. The DNA for the CDR3 is TGTGCCAGCAGCTACGGGACTAGCGGCATACCCGGGGAGCTGTTTTTT. Translation gives CASSYGTSGIPGELFF.

V usage is TRBV3-1 (or the pseudogene TRBV3-2) and J usage is TRBJ2-3; D is perhaps TRBD2 (5 bases). With 1 base removed from V and 6 bases from J, the gap between germline ends came to 11 bases. CDR3 size: 14 residues. Germline-derived CDR1 and CDR2 are LGHDT and YNNKEL (reference sequence). As DNA, the CDR3 is TGTGCCAGCAGCCAAGTACTAGGATCGGATACGCAGTATTTT. Its protein is CASSQVLGSDTQYF.

This clone was seen just once. The genes are TRBV3-1 (or the pseudogene TRBV3-2) and TRBJ1-2; D remains ambiguous. This CDR3 spans 15 amino acids. V was shortened by 0 bases and J by 7 bases, with 15 bases between the two germline ends. Per the germline V gene, CDR1 is LGHDT and CDR2 is YNNKEL (reference sequence). The CDR3 DNA is TGTGCCAGCAGCCAAGATCTCTTGGGCGTGGCTGGCTACACCTTC. Residues: CASSQDLLGVAGYTF.

The CDR3, as DNA: TGTGCCAGCAACCAGGAGGGTAATGAAAAACTGTTTTTT. Its translation: CASNQEGNEKLFF. The chain uses TRBV6-5 and TRBJ1-4; no firm D call. CDR3 size: 13 residues. Looked up from germline, CDR1 is MNHEY and CDR2 is SVGAGI. V was trimmed by 7 bases and J by 4 bases, leaving 10 bases between them.

The chain uses TRBV25-1 and TRBJ2-3; TRBD2 aligns across 16 bases. V lost 6 bases, J lost 1 base, and 7 bases stayed unmatched. Per the germline V gene, CDR1 is MGHDK and CDR2 is SYGVNS. The CDR3 is 18 amino acids. Here the CDR3 DNA reads TGTGCCAGCAGACAAGGGACTAGCGGGGGGGCTGGCACAGATACGCAGTATTTT. Protein product: CASRQGTSGGAGTDTQYF.

The chain recombines TRBV5-1 with TRBJ2-5, with D hard to call. Germline V gene data show CDR1 as SGHRS and CDR2 as YFSETQ. Deletions cut 0 bases from V and 5 bases from J, with 5 bases between. The CDR3 has 12 amino acids. CDR3 in DNA: TGCGCCAGCAGCTTGGCGTTTGAGACCCAGTACTTC. This translates into CASSLAFETQYF.

This clone was observed once. This chain connects TRBV29-1 to TRBJ2-3, with 7 nucleotides matching TRBD1. V shed 5 bases and J 1 base; nucleotides not matched to a gene: 6. The CDR3 spans 14 residues. Germline V gene data show CDR1 as SQVTM and CDR2 as ANQGSEA. CDR3: CSVRRGPGTDTQYF. The CDR3 bases are TGCAGCGTTCGAAGGGGGCCAGGCACAGATACGCAGTATTTT.

The rearrangement joins TRBV3-1 (or the pseudogene TRBV3-2) to TRBJ2-2; TRBD2 matches 7 bases. CDR3 size: 17 residues. V shed 6 bases, J shed 7 bases, and the junction held 17 bases outside the gene matches. Germline CDR1 LGHDT, CDR2 YNNKEL (reference sequence). The CDR3 region has the DNA TGTGCCAGCAGACACGCTGTAAGAAAAGCGGGGTACGGGGAGCTGTTTTTT. This encodes CASRHAVRKAGYGELFF.

The CDR3 here is CASSPGTGSEQYF. As DNA, the CDR3 is TGTGCCAGCAGCCCAGGTACAGGGAGCGAGCAGTACTTC. The chain has TRBV7-3 and TRBJ2-7; D is possibly TRBD1 (6 bases). The germline V gene encodes CDR1 SGHTA and CDR2 FQGTGA. The CDR3 spans 13 residues. V dropped 5 bases and J dropped 6 bases, with 14 bases sitting between them.

J is TRBJ1-4 and V is TRBV5-1; tentatively, D is TRBD1 (5 bases). V lost 2 bases to trimming and J lost 0 bases, with 11 bases between them. Germline assignment: CDR1 SGHRS and CDR2 YFSETQ. CDR3 size: 16 residues. CDR3 amino acids: CASSLSGTPTNEKLFF. CDR3 nucleotides: TGCGCCAGCAGCTTATCCGGGACTCCAACTAATGAAAAACTGTTTTTT. The full variable domain, its missing parts supplied by reference TRBV5-1 and TRBJ1-4, is KAGVTQTPRYLIKTRGQQVTLSCSPISGHRSVSWYQQTPGQGLQFLFEYFSETQRNKGNFPGRFSGRQFSNSRSEMNVSTLELGDSALYLCASSLSGTPTNEKLFFGSGTQLSVL.

V gene TRBV9 combines with J gene TRBJ2-2; D possibly corresponds to TRBD1 (6 bases). CDR1 and CDR2 from the germline V gene are SGDLS and YYNGEE. Trimming took off 2 bases at V and 1 base at J, with 9 bases between the two ends. The length of the CDR3 is 15 residues. The CDR3 is CASSVGTLNTGELFF. CDR3 nucleotide sequence: TGTGCCAGCAGCGTTGGGACATTGAACACCGGGGAGCTGTTTTTT. The whole variable domain, remainder taken from reference TRBV9 and TRBJ2-2, is DSGVTQTPKHLITATGQRVTLRCSPRSGDLSVYWYQQSLDQGLQFLIQYYNGEERAKGNILERFSAQQFPDLHSELNLSSLELGDSALYFCASSVGTLNTGELFFGEGSRLTVL.

The chain employs TRBV19 and TRBJ1-2; 11 bases are a match to TRBD1. Germline loops: CDR1 LNHDA, CDR2 SQIVND (reference sequence). The CDR3 is 15 residues long. With 7 bases clipped from V and 5 bases from J, the junction kept 9 bases outside the gene matches. The CDR3: CASNAGQGALYGYTF. The CDR3 DNA sequence: TGTGCCAGTAACGCCGGACAGGGGGCACTTTATGGCTACACCTTC. Full variable domain (outside the CDR3, taken from reference TRBV19 and TRBJ1-2): DGGITQSPKYLFRKEGQNVTLSCEQNLNHDAMYWYRQDPGQGLRLIYYSQIVNDFQKGDIAEGYSVSREKKESFPLTVTSAQKNPTAFYLCASNAGQGALYGYTFGSGTRLTVV.

A single count supports this clone. This chain connects TRBV19 to TRBJ1-1, with 7 bases that match TRBD1. The CDR3 spans 15 residues. V shed 1 base and J 3 bases; nucleotides not matched to a gene: 5. Germline-derived CDR1 and CDR2 are LNHDA and SQIVND (reference sequence). Here the CDR3 DNA reads TGTGCCAGTAGTATAGTACAGGGGCACGACACTGAAGCTTTCTTT. This codes for CASSIVQGHDTEAFF.

This chain joins TRBV5-6 and TRBJ1-3; D gene ambiguous. The CDR3 sequence is 14 residues long. With 7 bases removed from V and 0 bases from J, the gap between germline ends came to 11 bases. Germline lookup yields CDR1 SGHDT and CDR2 YYEEEE. The CDR3 DNA sequence: TGTGCCAGCCCTGTAGACACCTCTGGAAACACCATATATTTT. This encodes CASPVDTSGNTIYF.

The chain combines TRBV30 with TRBJ1-5; the D is unclear. The V gene's germline CDR1 is GTSNPN and CDR2 SVGIG (reference sequence). CDR3 length equals 15 residues. Trimming removed 1 base from V and 4 bases from J, with 14 bases in between. The CDR3 spells CAWSALGRGNQPQHF. The CDR3 nucleotides are TGTGCCTGGAGTGCCCTCGGACGGGGAAATCAGCCCCAGCATTTT.

The chain combines TRBV28 with TRBJ2-7; TRBD2 matches at 7 bases. Germline-derived CDR1 and CDR2 are MDHEN and SYDVKM. V shed 8 bases, J shed 4 bases, and the junction held 8 bases outside the gene matches. The CDR3 covers 13 residues. The CDR3 loop reads CASLGAGIYEQYF. The CDR3 region has the DNA TGTGCCAGCCTGGGAGCGGGGATTTACGAGCAGTACTTC. The whole variable domain, filled in from reference TRBV28 and TRBJ2-7, reads DVKVTQSSRYLVKRTGEKVFLECVQDMDHENMFWYRQDPGLGLRLIYFSYDVKMKEKGDIPEGYSVSREKKERFSLILESASTNQTSMYLCASLGAGIYEQYFGPGTRLTVT.

CDR3: CASSSQDNEQFF. The CDR3 DNA sequence: TGTGCCAGCTCATCTCAGGACAATGAGCAGTTCTTC. The chain is built from TRBV18 and TRBJ2-1, with D unresolved. In germline, CDR1 is KGHSH, CDR2 LQKENI. Trimming took 5 bases from V and 5 from J, leaving 7 bases between them. The CDR3 runs to 12 residues.

V is TRBV5-4 and J is TRBJ2-3; 8 nucleotides agree with TRBD1. The germline V gene has CDR1 SGHNT and CDR2 YYREEE (reference sequence). The CDR3 sequence is 15 residues long. With V trimmed by 2 bases and J by 3 bases, 5 bases remained unmatched. The CDR3 DNA is TGTGCCAGCAGCTTTAAAACAGGGGGAACAGATACGCAGTATTTT. Protein product: CASSFKTGGTDTQYF.

This chain links TRBV5-1 with TRBJ2-2, with TRBD2 matching over 10 bases. Losses at the gene ends were 0 bases for V and 6 bases for J; bases not matched to a gene: 5. This CDR3 region has 16 residues. The germline V gene encodes CDR1 SGHRS and CDR2 YFSETQ. The CDR3 sequence is CASSLEASGGSGELFF. CDR3 sequence (DNA): TGCGCCAGCAGCTTGGAGGCTAGCGGGGGTTCCGGGGAGCTGTTTTTT. The full variable domain, in which reference TRBV5-1 and TRBJ2-2 provide the parts outside the CDR3, is KAGVTQTPRYLIKTRGQQVTLSCSPISGHRSVSWYQQTPGQGLQFLFEYFSETQRNKGNFPGRFSGRQFSNSRSEMNVSTLELGDSALYLCASSLEASGGSGELFFGEGSRLTVL.

The rearrangement uses TRBV7-9 and TRBJ1-5, with D perhaps matching TRBD1 (5 bases). The ends were cut back, 6 bases at V and 5 bases at J, with 8 bases in the middle. This CDR3 has 12 amino acids. The germline CDR1 and CDR2 sequences are SEHNR and FQNEAQ (reference sequence). The CDR3: CASSWGDQPQHF. CDR3 DNA sequence: TGTGCCAGCAGTTGGGGGGATCAGCCCCAGCATTTT.

The chain couples TRBV11-2 to TRBJ1-1, with a weak D call TRBD1 (6 bases). This CDR3 spans 15 amino acids. V shed 5 bases and J shed 1 base, with 14 bases lying between them. Germline assignment: CDR1 SGHAT and CDR2 FQNNGV. The DNA for the CDR3 is TGTGCCAGCAGCACTACACGGACAGCGAACACTGAAGCTTTCTTT. This sequence encodes CASSTTRTANTEAFF.

This clone is a singleton in its sample. This sequence joins TRBV5-6 and TRBJ1-5, with D hard to call. The CDR3 consists of 15 residues. Germline V gene data show CDR1 as SGHDT and CDR2 as YYEEEE. Trimming left V 4 bases short and J 0 bases short, with 11 bases between. The DNA for the CDR3 is TGTGCCAGCAGCCCGAACCCGGGTAGCAATCAGCCCCAGCATTTT. This gives the protein CASSPNPGSNQPQHF.

The chain recombines TRBV2 with TRBJ1-2; D might be TRBD1 (5 bases). V was trimmed by 6 bases and J by 5 bases, leaving 19 bases between them. The CDR3 runs 15 residues. Germline CDR1 reads SNHLY; CDR2 reads FYNNEI. The CDR3 region has the DNA TGTGCCAGCAGCTCCGAAGGGGCCATTGGGTATGGCTACACCTTC. This sequence encodes CASSSEGAIGYGYTF.

The CDR3 sequence: CASSRATGAHNSPLHF. The CDR3 DNA is TGCGCCAGCAGCCGCGCGACAGGGGCCCATAATTCACCCCTCCACTTT. V usage is TRBV5-1 and J usage is TRBJ1-6, with 8 bases aligning to TRBD1. CDR3 size: 16 residues. The ends lost 4 bases at V and 5 bases at J; junction bases unmatched: 8. Germline V gene lookup returns CDR1 SGHRS and CDR2 YFSETQ. Drawing the rest from reference TRBV5-1 and TRBJ1-6, the complete variable domain is KAGVTQTPRYLIKTRGQQVTLSCSPISGHRSVSWYQQTPGQGLQFLFEYFSETQRNKGNFPGRFSGRQFSNSRSEMNVSTLELGDSALYLCASSRATGAHNSPLHFGNGTRLTVT.

J is TRBJ1-5 and V is TRBV2; 7 nucleotides line up with TRBD1. This CDR3 is 14 amino acids long. The V segment lost 6 bases and the J segment 5 bases; nucleotides outside the gene matches: 7. Per the germline V gene, CDR1 is SNHLY and CDR2 is FYNNEI. CDR3 sequence (DNA): TGTGCCAGCAGGAAAGACAGGGAGGATCAGCCCCAGCATTTT. Amino acids: CASRKDREDQPQHF.

This chain joins TRBV5-1 and TRBJ2-2; 8 bases align to TRBD1. The CDR3 sequence is 16 residues long. J was trimmed by 1 base and V by 2 bases; bases with no gene match: 4. Germline lookup yields CDR1 SGHRS and CDR2 YFSETQ. For the CDR3, the DNA is TGCGCCAGCAGCTTACAACAGGGGGGGAACACCGGGGAGCTGTTTTTT. Its protein product is CASSLQQGGNTGELFF.